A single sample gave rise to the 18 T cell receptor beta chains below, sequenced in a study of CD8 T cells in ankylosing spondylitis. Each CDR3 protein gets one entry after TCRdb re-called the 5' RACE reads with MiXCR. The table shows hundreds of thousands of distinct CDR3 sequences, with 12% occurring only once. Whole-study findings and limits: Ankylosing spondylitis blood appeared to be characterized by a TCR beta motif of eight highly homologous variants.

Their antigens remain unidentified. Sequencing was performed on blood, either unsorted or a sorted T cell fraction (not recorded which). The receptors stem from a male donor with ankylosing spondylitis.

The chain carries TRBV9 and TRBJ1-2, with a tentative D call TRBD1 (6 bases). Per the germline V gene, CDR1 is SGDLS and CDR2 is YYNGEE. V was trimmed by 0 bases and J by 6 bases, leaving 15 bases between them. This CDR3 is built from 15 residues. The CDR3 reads CASSVDQGYGNGYTF. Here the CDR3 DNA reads TGTGCCAGCAGCGTAGATCAGGGGTATGGCAATGGCTACACCTTC.

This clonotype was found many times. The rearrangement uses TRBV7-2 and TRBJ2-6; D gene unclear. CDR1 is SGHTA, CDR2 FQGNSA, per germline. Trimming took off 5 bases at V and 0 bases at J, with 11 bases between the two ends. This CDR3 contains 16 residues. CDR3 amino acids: CASSQRGSSGANVLTF. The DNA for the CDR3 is TGTGCCAGCAGCCAAAGAGGAAGCTCTGGGGCCAACGTCCTGACTTTC.

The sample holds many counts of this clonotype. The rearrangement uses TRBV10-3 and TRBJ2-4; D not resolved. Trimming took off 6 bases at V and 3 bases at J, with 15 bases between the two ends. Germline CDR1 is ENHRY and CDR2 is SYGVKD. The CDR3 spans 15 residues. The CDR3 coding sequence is TGTGCCATCAGCCCGGACCAGAATCGCAAAAACATTCAGTACTTC. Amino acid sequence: CAISPDQNRKNIQYF.

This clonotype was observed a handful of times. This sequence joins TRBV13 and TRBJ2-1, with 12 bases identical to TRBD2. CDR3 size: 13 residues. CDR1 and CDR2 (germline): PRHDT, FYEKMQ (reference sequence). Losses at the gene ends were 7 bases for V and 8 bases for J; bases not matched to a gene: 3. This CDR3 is CASKTSGSYEQFF. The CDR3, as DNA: TGTGCCAGCAAGACTAGCGGGAGCTATGAGCAGTTCTTC.

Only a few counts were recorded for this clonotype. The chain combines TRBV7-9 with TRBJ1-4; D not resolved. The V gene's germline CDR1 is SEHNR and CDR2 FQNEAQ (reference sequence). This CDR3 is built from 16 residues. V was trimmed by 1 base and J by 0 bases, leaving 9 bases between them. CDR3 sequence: CASSLGRQATNEKLFF. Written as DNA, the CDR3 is TGTGCCAGCAGCTTAGGGCGCCAAGCAACTAATGAAAAACTGTTTTTT.

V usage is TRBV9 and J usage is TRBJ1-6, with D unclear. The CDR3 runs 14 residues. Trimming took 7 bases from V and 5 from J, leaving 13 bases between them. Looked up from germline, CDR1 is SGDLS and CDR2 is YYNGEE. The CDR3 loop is CASAPGIHNSPLHF. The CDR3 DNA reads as TGTGCCAGCGCCCCGGGGATTCATAATTCACCCCTCCACTTT.

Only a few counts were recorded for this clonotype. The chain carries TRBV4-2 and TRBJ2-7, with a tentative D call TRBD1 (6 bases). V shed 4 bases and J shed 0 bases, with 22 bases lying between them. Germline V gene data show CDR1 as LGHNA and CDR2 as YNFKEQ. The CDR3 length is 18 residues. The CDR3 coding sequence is TGTGCCAGCAGCCGGCATCGACCGGACAGTGAAAGCTCCTACGAGCAGTACTTC. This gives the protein CASSRHRPDSESSYEQYF.

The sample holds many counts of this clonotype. DNA of the CDR3: TGTGCCAGCAGCCCGGGGGGGGCCCGCAATGAGCAGTTCTTC. Encoded protein: CASSPGGARNEQFF. The chain uses TRBV7-2 and TRBJ2-1, with 8 bases identical to TRBD2. Germline-derived CDR1 and CDR2 are SGHTA and FQGNSA. The CDR3 totals 14 residues. V was clipped by 5 bases and J by 6 bases; unmatched bases: 6.

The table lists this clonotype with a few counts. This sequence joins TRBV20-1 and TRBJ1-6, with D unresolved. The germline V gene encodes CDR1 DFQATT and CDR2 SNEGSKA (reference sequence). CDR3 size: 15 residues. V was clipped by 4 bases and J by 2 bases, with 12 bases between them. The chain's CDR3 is CSAMGSRAYNSPLHF. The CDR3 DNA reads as TGCAGTGCTATGGGCAGTCGCGCCTATAATTCACCCCTCCACTTT.

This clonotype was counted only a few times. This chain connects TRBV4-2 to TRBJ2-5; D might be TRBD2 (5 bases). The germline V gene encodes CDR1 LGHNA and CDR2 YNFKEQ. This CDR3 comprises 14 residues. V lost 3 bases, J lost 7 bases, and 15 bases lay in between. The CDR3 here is CASSQEVQLGTQYF. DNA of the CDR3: TGTGCCAGCAGCCAGGAGGTTCAACTGGGGACCCAGTACTTC.

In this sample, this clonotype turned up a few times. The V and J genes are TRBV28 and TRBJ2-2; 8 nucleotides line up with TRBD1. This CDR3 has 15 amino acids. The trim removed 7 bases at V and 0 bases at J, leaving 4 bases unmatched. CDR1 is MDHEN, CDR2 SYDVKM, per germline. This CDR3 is CASTPGGANTGELFF. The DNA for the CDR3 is TGTGCCAGCACCCCAGGGGGCGCGAACACCGGGGAGCTGTTTTTT.

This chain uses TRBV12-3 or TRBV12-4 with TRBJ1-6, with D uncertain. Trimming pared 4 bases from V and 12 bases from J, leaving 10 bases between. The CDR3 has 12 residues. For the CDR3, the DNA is TGTGCCAGCAGTTCTCGACACGAACCCCTCCACTTT. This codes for CASSSRHEPLHF.

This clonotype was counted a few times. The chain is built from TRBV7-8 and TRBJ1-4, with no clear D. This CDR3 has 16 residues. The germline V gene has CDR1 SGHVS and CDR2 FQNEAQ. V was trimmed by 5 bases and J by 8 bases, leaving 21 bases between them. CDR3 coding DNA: TGTGCCAGCAGCCCCCGTAACTTGGGCACCTTAGAAAAACTGTTTTTT. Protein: CASSPRNLGTLEKLFF. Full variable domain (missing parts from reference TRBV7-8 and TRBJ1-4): GAGVSQSPRYKVAKRGQDVALRCDPISGHVSLFWYQQALGQGPEFLTYFQNEAQLDKSGLPSDRFFAERPEGSVSTLKIQRTQQEDSAVYLCASSPRNLGTLEKLFFGSGTQLSVL.

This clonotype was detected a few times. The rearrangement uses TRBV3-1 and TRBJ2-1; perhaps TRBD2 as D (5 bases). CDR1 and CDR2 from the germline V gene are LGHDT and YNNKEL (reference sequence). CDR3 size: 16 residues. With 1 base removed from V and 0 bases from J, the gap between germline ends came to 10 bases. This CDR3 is CASSQVSGYSYNEQFF. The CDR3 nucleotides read TGTGCCAGCAGCCAAGTCAGCGGTTACTCCTACAATGAGCAGTTCTTC.

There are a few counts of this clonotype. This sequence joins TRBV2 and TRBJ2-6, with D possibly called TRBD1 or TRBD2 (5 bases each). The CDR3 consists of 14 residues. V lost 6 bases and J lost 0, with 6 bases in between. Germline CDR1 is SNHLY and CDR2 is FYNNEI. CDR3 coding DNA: TGTGCCAGCAGGGGGGACTCTGGGGCCAACGTCCTGACTTTC. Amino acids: CASRGDSGANVLTF.

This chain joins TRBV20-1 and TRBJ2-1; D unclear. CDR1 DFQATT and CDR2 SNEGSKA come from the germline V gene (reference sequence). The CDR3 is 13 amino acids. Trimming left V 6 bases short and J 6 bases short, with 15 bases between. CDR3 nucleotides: TGCAGTGCCGGTCAAACCCCCCTCAATGAGCAGTTCTTC. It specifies CSAGQTPLNEQFF.

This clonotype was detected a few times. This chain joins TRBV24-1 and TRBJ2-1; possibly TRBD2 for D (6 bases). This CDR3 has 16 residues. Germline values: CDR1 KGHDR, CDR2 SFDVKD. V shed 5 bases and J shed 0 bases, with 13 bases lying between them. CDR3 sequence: CATSAAGPSSYNEQFF. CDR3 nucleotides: TGTGCCACCAGTGCAGCGGGTCCGAGCTCCTACAATGAGCAGTTCTTC.

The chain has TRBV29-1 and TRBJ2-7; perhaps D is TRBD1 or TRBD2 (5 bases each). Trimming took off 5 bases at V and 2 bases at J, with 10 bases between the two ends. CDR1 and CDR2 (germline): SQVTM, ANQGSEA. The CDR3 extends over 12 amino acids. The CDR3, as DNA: TGCAGCGTTATGGGACGGGCCTACGAGCAGTACTTC. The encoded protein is CSVMGRAYEQYF.